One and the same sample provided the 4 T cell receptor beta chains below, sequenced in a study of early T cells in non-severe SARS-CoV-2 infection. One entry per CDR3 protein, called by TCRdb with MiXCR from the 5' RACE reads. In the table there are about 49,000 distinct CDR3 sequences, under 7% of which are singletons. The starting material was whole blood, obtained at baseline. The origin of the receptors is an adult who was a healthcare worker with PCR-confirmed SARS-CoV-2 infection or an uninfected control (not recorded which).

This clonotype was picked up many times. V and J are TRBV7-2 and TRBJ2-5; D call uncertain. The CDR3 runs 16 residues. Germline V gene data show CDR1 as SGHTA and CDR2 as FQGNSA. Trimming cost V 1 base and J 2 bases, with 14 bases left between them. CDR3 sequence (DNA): TGTGCCAGCAGCTTAGTCTTGGTGGGCACACAAGAGACCCAGTACTTC. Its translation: CASSLVLVGTQETQYF.

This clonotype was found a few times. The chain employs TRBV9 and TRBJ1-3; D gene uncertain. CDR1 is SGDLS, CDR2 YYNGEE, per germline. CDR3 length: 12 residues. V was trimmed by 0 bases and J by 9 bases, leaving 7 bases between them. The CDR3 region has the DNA TGTGCCAGCAGCGTAGAGGTCGGCACCATATATTTT. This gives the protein CASSVEVGTIYF. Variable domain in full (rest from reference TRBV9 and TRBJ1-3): DSGVTQTPKHLITATGQRVTLRCSPRSGDLSVYWYQQSLDQGLQFLIQYYNGEERAKGNILERFSAQQFPDLHSELNLSSLELGDSALYFCASSVEVGTIYFGEGSWLTVV.

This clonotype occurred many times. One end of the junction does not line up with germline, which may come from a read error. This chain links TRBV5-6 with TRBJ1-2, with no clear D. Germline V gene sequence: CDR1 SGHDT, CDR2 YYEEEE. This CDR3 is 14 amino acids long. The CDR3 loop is CASILQMAGDGYTF. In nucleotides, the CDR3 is TGTGCCAGCATCTTGCAGATGGCTGGGGATGGCTACACCTTC.

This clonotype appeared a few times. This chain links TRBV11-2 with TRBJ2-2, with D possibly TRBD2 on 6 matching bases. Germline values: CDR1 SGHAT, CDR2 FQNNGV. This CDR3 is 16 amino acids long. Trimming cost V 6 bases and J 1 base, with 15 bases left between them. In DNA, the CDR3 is TGTGCCAGCAGGCGAAACGGGGGTTTGAACACCGGGGAGCTGTTTTTT. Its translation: CASRRNGGLNTGELFF.